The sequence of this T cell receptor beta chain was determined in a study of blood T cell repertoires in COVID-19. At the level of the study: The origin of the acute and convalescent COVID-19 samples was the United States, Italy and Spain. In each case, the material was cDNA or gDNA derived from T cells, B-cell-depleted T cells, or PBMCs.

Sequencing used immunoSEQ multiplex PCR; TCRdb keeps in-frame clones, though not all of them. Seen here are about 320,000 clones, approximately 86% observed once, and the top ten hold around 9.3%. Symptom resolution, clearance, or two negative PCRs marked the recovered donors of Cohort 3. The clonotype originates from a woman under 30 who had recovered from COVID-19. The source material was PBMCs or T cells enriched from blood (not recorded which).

CDR3 residues: CASIGEGNYGYTF. As DNA, the CDR3 is TGTGCCAGCATTGGGGAGGGGAACTATGGCTACACCTTC. The chain carries TRBV28 and TRBJ1-2; possibly TRBD1 for D (5 bases). The CDR3 runs to 13 residues. Germline V CDR1 and CDR2: MDHEN, SYDVKM. Trimming removed 7 bases from V and 2 bases from J, with 11 bases in between.